Following are 32 T cell receptor beta chains from one sample sequenced in a study of tumor-infiltrating lymphocytes in primary liver carcinoma. A primer matching the constant region was used to make TCR beta cDNA from approximately 500 ng of total RNA. It was through three nested multiplex PCR rounds of slightly modified ARM-PCR that TCR beta libraries arose. Investigators reported that the first two PCR rounds, at 10 cycles each, used TRBV1-TRBV30 forward primers with a C-beta reverse primer. A single record per CDR3 protein comes from TCRdb applying MiXCR to the multiplex PCR reads. The sample lists under 200,000 distinct CDR3 sequences, less than 75% seen once, with 6% to 8.5% in the top ten. Germline DNA was extracted alongside blood RNA, which was obtained from unsorted whole blood. The specimen was peripheral blood. These receptors all come from a woman aged 55-69 years with primary liver carcinoma and hepatitis B virus infection.

To note about this clonotype: This may come from a read error, since a much larger clone is one base off. This sequence joins TRBV6-6 and TRBJ1-3; possibly TRBD1 for D (5 bases). The CDR3 sequence is 16 residues long. CDR1 and CDR2 from the germline V gene are MNHNY and SVGAGI (reference sequence). The V gene lost 6 bases and the J gene lost 2 bases, with 17 bases spanning the gap. CDR3 loop: CASRGGQRVAGNTIYF. The DNA for the CDR3 is TGTGCCAGCAGAGGAGGACAAAGGGTGGCTGGAAACACCATATATTTT.

The chain recombines TRBV5-1 with TRBJ2-5; D unclear. This CDR3 contains 13 residues. Trimming stripped 2 bases from V and 2 bases from J, with 7 bases between. The germline CDR1 and CDR2 sequences are SGHRS and YFSETQ. Here the CDR3 reads CASSLERQETQYF. Here the CDR3 DNA reads TGCGCCAGCAGCTTAGAAAGACAAGAGACCCAGTACTTC.

The V and J genes are TRBV7-8 and TRBJ2-1; the match to TRBD2 covers 10 bases. Trimming at V came to 2 bases and at J to 9 bases, leaving 10 bases not matched to a gene. This CDR3 spans 16 amino acids. CDR1 is SGHVS, CDR2 FQNEAQ, per germline. The CDR3 loop reads CASSLYGPSGSGEQFF. The DNA for the CDR3 is TGTGCCAGCAGCTTATATGGGCCTAGCGGGAGTGGTGAGCAGTTCTTC.

Turning to this clonotype: Since no conserved phenylalanine or tryptophan closes the CDR3, a read error is the likely cause. The chain combines TRBV11-2 with TRBJ2-1; 14 bases map to TRBD2. The DNA matches TRBJ2-7 better at its end, which makes the J call doubtful. The CDR3 has 17 amino acids. Looked up from germline, CDR1 is SGHAT and CDR2 is FQNNGV. The CDR3 region is CASSRRLAGGPGNEQYL. As DNA, the CDR3 is TGTGCCAGCAGCAGGAGACTAGCGGGAGGGCCGGGGAATGAGCAGTACTTA.

This clonotype occurred many times. The V and J genes are TRBV14 and TRBJ2-7; D uncertain. Germline CDR1 SGHDN, CDR2 FVKESK. This CDR3 is built from 14 residues. V was pared by 0 bases and J by 0 bases, with 6 bases between. CDR3 sequence (DNA): TGTGCCAGCAGCCAAGAAACGGTCTCCTACGAGCAGTACTTC. The encoded protein is CASSQETVSYEQYF.

The CDR3 DNA follows: TGTGCCGGCCTACTCACAGGGGGTGCAACAGATACGCAGTATTTT. Translating it yields CAGLLTGGATDTQYF. The chain is built from TRBV6-1 and TRBJ2-3; 8 nucleotides align to TRBD1. V lost 11 bases and J lost 3; bases outside the gene matches: 13. Germline V gives CDR1 MNHNS, CDR2 SASEGT. The CDR3 consists of 15 residues.

This clonotype has only a few counts. Since a much larger clone is just one base distant, this may be a read error. The genes are TRBV6-5 and TRBJ2-7, with D maybe TRBD1 (6 bases). Germline V gene lookup returns CDR1 MNHEY and CDR2 SVGAGI. Trimming left V 8 bases short and J 0 bases short, with 14 bases between. This CDR3 region has 14 residues. The CDR3 DNA follows: TGTGCCAGCCGTAGGGGGAACGGCTCCTACGAGCAGTACTTC. Translated: CASRRGNGSYEQYF.

This clonotype occurred many times. V usage is TRBV6-5 and J usage is TRBJ2-1, with TRBD2 matching over 9 bases. This CDR3 has 17 amino acids. Unmatched junction bases numbered 11, after V lost 8 bases and J lost 0 bases. Germline V gene lookup returns CDR1 MNHEY and CDR2 SVGAGI. CDR3 sequence reads: CASVGSGRGSSYNEQFF. Here the CDR3 DNA reads TGTGCCAGCGTTGGTAGCGGGAGAGGAAGCTCCTACAATGAGCAGTTCTTC.

To note about this clonotype: Mismatch with germline at one junction end may stem from a read error. The J gene is TRBJ2-1, the V gene TRBV24-1; 13 bases line up with TRBD2. Looked up from germline, CDR1 is KGHDR and CDR2 is SFDVKD. The CDR3 spans 17 residues. This CDR3 reads CVTSDPGTSGKVIEQFF. In DNA form, the CDR3 reads TGTGTCACCAGTGATCCTGGGACTAGCGGGAAAGTGATTGAGCAGTTCTTC.

The sample holds one count of this clonotype. This CDR3 fails to terminate in the conserved phenylalanine or tryptophan, so it likely reflects a read error. The DNA is omitted, as the CDR3 cannot be located on it reliably, and the CDR3 follows TCRdb's listing. The CDR3 loop reads CASTREGRGEQLL. The V call is TRBV6-6, the J call TRBJ2-1; the table calls TRBD2, which could not be checked here. Ends included, the CDR3 has 13 residues. Germline values: CDR1 MNHNY, CDR2 SVGAGI (reference sequence).

Points on this clonotype: In this CDR3 the conserved last residue, phenylalanine or tryptophan, is missing, so a read error is likely. It is unclear where the CDR3 begins or ends on the DNA, so no DNA is shown, and the CDR3 is as TCRdb lists it. The chain links TRBV29-1 to TRBJ2-7; the DNA was not used to check the table's D call, TRBD2. Germline CDR1 SQVTM, CDR2 ANQGSEA. Both ends counted, the CDR3 spans 11 residues. The CDR3 sequence: CSVGTPYEQYL.

With respect to this clonotype: One end of the junction fails to match germline, which may point to a read error. The chain is built from TRBV11-1 and TRBJ2-4, with 7 bases aligning to TRBD2. Germline-derived CDR1 and CDR2 are SGHAT and FQDESV (reference sequence). This CDR3 is built from 17 residues. CDR3 sequence: CAISFPGTIGTKNIQYF. The CDR3, as DNA: TGTGCCATCAGCTTTCCCGGGACTATCGGGACCAAAAACATTCAGTACTTC.

The rearrangement joins TRBV7-9 to TRBJ2-5; D is uncertain. Trimming removed 1 base from V and 1 base from J, with 13 bases in between. Germline V CDR1 and CDR2: SEHNR, FQNEAQ (reference sequence). CDR3 size: 16 residues. For the CDR3, the DNA is TGTGCCAGCAGCTTAGATCCGGACGGATGCCAAGAGACCCAGTACTTC. Its protein product is CASSLDPDGCQETQYF. Looking up the rest from reference TRBV7-9 and TRBJ2-5 gives the full variable domain: DTGVSQNPRHKITKRGQNVTFRCDPISEHNRLYWYRQTLGQGPEFLTYFQNEAQLEKSRLLSDRFSAERPKGSFSTLEIQRTEQGDSAMYLCASSLDPDGCQETQYFGPGTRLLVL.

Regarding this clonotype: The junction departs from the called germline gene at one end, perhaps through a read error. CDR3 DNA: TGTGCCGGCAGCCCCGACCGGACAGGGCCCTACAAGCAGTACTTC. It encodes CAGSPDRTGPYKQYF. This chain connects TRBV11-2 to TRBJ2-7; 8 positions agree with TRBD1. From germline, CDR1 is SGHAT and CDR2 FQNNGV. This CDR3 comprises 15 residues.

With regard to this clonotype: A read error is possible here, since a much larger clone lies one base away. The J gene is TRBJ2-1, the V gene TRBV6-6, with TRBD2 matching over 7 bases. Germline loops: CDR1 MNHNY, CDR2 SVGAGI (reference sequence). With 3 bases clipped from V and 12 bases from J, the junction kept 8 bases outside the gene matches. CDR3 size: 13 residues. In DNA, the CDR3 is TGTGCCAGCAGTTATACTAGCGTTGGTGTGCAGTTCTTC. Its translation is CASSYTSVGVQFF.

Notes on this clonotype: A much larger clone lies a single base off, so this may be a read error. The chain has TRBV6-5 and TRBJ1-5; D gene uncertain. The CDR3 runs to 14 residues. Germline-derived CDR1 and CDR2 are MNHEY and SVGAGI. The CDR3 coding sequence is TGTGCCAGCAGTTACGCCGAGGGCGGTCAGTCCCAGCATTTT. It translates to CASSYAEGGQSQHF.

Turning to this clonotype: A read error may account for a junction end that differs from germline. The genes are TRBV11-2 and TRBJ2-3; no reliable D call. The CDR3 has 14 residues. The germline CDR1 and CDR2 sequences are SGHAT and FQNNGV. DNA for the CDR3: TGTGCCAGCATCCGGTACGGGTACACAGATACGCACTATTTT. It is translated as CASIRYGYTDTHYF.

This clonotype was seen ten or more times. This chain joins TRBV6-5 and TRBJ2-3; 9 nucleotides agree with TRBD2. J gave up 2 bases and V 10 bases, and 7 bases lay outside the gene matches. Per germline, CDR1 MNHEY and CDR2 SVGAGI. This CDR3 has 14 residues. CDR3 in amino acids: CATGASGATDTQYF. CDR3 DNA sequence: TGTGCCACTGGAGCTAGCGGGGCCACAGATACGCAGTATTTT.

Note on this clonotype: A read error may produce the germline difference seen at one junction end. The gene calls are TRBV11-3 and TRBJ1-2; no clear D gene. Looked up from germline, CDR1 is SGHNT and CDR2 is YENEEA. The CDR3 extends over 12 amino acids. CDR3 in amino acids: CASSLGSDGYTF. The CDR3 DNA follows: TGCGCCAGCAGCTTAGGGAGTGATGGCTACACCTTC.

The chain has TRBV6-5 and TRBJ1-1; 11 bases line up with TRBD1. Germline V lookup: CDR1 MNHEY, CDR2 SVGAGI. This CDR3 region has 15 residues. Trimming removed 5 bases from V and 7 bases from J; junction bases left unmatched: 9. CDR3 loop: CASSPRDRGRIEAFF. DNA of the CDR3: TGTGCCAGCAGTCCACGGGACAGGGGGAGGATTGAAGCTTTCTTT.

A word on this clonotype: It may be a read error: a sequence one base away is much more abundant. The rearrangement uses TRBV4-1 and TRBJ2-7; TRBD2 matches at 10 bases. The CDR3 is made up of 15 amino acids. Per the germline V gene, CDR1 is MGHRA and CDR2 is YSYEKL. In nucleotides, the CDR3 is TGCGCCAGCGGCCAAATCGATAGCGGGAGGTACGAGCAGTACTTC. Protein sequence: CASGQIDSGRYEQYF.

The chain combines TRBV5-1 with TRBJ2-7, with D unclear. Germline V gives CDR1 SGHRS, CDR2 YFSETQ. The CDR3 is made up of 15 amino acids. V lost 0 bases to trimming and J lost 1 base, with 11 bases between them. Here the CDR3 DNA reads TGCGCCAGCAGCTTGGGGCAGGCAGAATCCTACGAGCAGTACTTC. Its protein product is CASSLGQAESYEQYF.

To note about this clonotype: This likely comes from a read error, as the CDR3 has no conserved phenylalanine or tryptophan at its end. The chain uses TRBV11-3 and TRBJ2-1; 10 positions agree with TRBD2. This CDR3 is built from 15 residues. From germline, CDR1 is SGHNT and CDR2 YENEEA. J gave up 10 bases and V 0 bases, and 6 bases lay outside the gene matches. CDR3 protein: CASSLETSGLKEQFL. The DNA for the CDR3 is TGTGCCAGCAGCTTAGAGACTAGCGGGCTGAAAGAGCAGTTCTTA.

The chain carries TRBV7-9 and TRBJ2-1, with 9 bases fitting TRBD1. CDR1 is SEHNR, CDR2 FQNEAQ, per germline (reference sequence). CDR3 length: 15 residues. CDR3 loop: CTNSFDRGRENEQFF. CDR3 sequence (DNA): TGTACCAACAGCTTCGACAGGGGGAGAGAGAATGAGCAGTTCTTC. Together with reference TRBV7-9 and TRBJ2-1, the CDR3 gives the full variable domain: DTGVSQNPRHKITKRGQNVTFRCDPISEHNRLYWYRQTLGQGPEFLTYFQNEAQLEKSRLLSDRFSAERPKGSFSTLEIQRTEQGDSAMYLCTNSFDRGRENEQFFGPGTRLTVL.

V and J are TRBV28 and TRBJ2-2; possible D gene TRBD2, 6 bases. Trimming left V 6 bases short and J 1 base short, with 9 bases between. CDR3 length: 14 residues. Germline V lookup: CDR1 MDHEN, CDR2 SYDVKM. The CDR3 reads CASSHGRNTGELFF. CDR3 sequence (DNA): TGTGCCAGCAGCCACGGGAGGAACACCGGGGAGCTGTTTTTT.

Concerning this clonotype itself: This may stem from a read error, because a much larger clone lies one nucleotide away. This chain connects TRBV10-3 to TRBJ2-1; TRBD2 agrees at 7 bases. The CDR3 runs 13 residues. From germline, CDR1 is ENHRY and CDR2 SYGVKD. V lost 11 bases to trimming and J lost 6 bases; unmatched junction nucleotides: 10. The CDR3 loop reads CASGGTNGNEQFF. DNA of the CDR3: TGTGCCTCCGGGGGGACTAACGGCAATGAGCAGTTCTTC.

Notes on this clonotype: Its ends do not fully match the called genes, so a read error is possible. The genes are TRBV5-1 and TRBJ2-1; 11 positions match TRBD2. CDR3 length equals 15 residues. Germline V gene data show CDR1 as SGHRS and CDR2 as YFSETQ. The CDR3 region has the DNA TGCGCCAGCAGCCCTGGGACTAGCGGCTACAATGTGCAGTTCTTC. Protein: CASSPGTSGYNVQFF.

This clonotype showed up many times. The chain carries TRBV28 and TRBJ2-6; D uncertain. Trimming took off 8 bases at V and 4 bases at J, with 9 bases between the two ends. The CDR3 has 13 residues. Per germline, CDR1 MDHEN and CDR2 SYDVKM. The CDR3 reads CASSYGGANVLTF. The DNA of the CDR3 is TGTGCCAGCTCGTACGGGGGGGCCAACGTCCTGACTTTC.

In the case of this clonotype: A much bigger clone sits one base away, suggesting this may be a read error. V is TRBV12-3 or TRBV12-4 and J is TRBJ2-1, with 11 bases lining up with TRBD2. This CDR3 has 15 amino acids. The CDR3 bases are TGTGACAGCAGCACTACTAGCGGGAGATGGAATGAGCAGTTCTTC. Translating it yields CDSSTTSGRWNEQFF.

This clonotype showed up many times. The CDR3 protein is CSVVPGMSTSTQYF. The CDR3 DNA follows: TGCAGCGTTGTTCCGGGAATGAGCACTAGTACGCAGTATTTT. This chain uses TRBV29-1 with TRBJ2-3; TRBD2 is a possible D gene (5 bases). Germline CDR1 reads SQVTM; CDR2 reads ANQGSEA. Trimming removed 4 bases from V and 8 bases from J, with 19 bases in between. CDR3 size: 14 residues.

As to this clonotype: At one boundary the junction diverges from the germline segment, which might be a read error. The CDR3 protein is CASSQDSGPAYSEQFF. The CDR3 DNA reads TGCGCCAGCAGCCAAGATAGCGGGCCAGCCTACAGTGAGCAGTTCTTC. The chain couples TRBV4-3 to TRBJ2-1; 7 positions match TRBD2. Germline loops: CDR1 LGHNA, CDR2 YSLEER. CDR3 length: 16 residues.

This clonotype was counted many times. The chain employs TRBV6-5 and TRBJ2-2; 7 bases match TRBD1. With 6 bases clipped from V and 4 bases from J, the junction kept 11 bases outside the gene matches. In germline, CDR1 is MNHEY, CDR2 SVGAGI. The CDR3 covers 16 residues. In DNA form, the CDR3 reads TGTGCCAGCAGACCGCCCAAGGGACAGTCCACCGGGGAGCTGTTTTTT. It encodes CASRPPKGQSTGELFF.